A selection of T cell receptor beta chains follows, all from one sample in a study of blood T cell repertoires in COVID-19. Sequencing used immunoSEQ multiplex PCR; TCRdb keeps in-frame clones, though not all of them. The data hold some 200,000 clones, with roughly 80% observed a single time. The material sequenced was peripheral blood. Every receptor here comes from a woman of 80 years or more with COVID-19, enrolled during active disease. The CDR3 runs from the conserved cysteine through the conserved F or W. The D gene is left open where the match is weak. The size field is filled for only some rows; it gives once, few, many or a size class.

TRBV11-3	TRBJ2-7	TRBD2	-	TGTGCCAGCAGCTTAGAATCTAGCGGGGGCCTCTCCGAGCAGTACTTC	CASSLESSGGLSEQYF
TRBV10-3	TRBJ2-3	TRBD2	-	TGTGCCATCCGAAGGACTAGCGACGCAGATACGCAGTATTTT	CAIRRTSDADTQYF
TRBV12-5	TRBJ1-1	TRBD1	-	TGTGCTAGTGGTGGGGGGACAGGGGAAGGAAACACTGAAGCTTTCTTT	CASGGGTGEGNTEAFF
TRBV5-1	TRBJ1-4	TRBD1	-	TGCGCCAGCAGCAATGGACAGGGGAACGAAAAACTGTTTTTT	CASSNGQGNEKLFF
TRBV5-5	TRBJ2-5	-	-	TGTGCCAGCAGCCCACGGACATATGAAGAGACCCAGTACTTC	CASSPRTYEETQYF
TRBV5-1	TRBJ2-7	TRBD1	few	TGCGCCAGCAGCTTGGGGGACAGACCCTACGAGCAGTACTTC	CASSLGDRPYEQYF
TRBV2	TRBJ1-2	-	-	TGTGCCAGCAGCGTCGCGGGGCCCGGTTATGGCTACACCTTC	CASSVAGPGYGYTF
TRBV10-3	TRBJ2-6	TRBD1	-	TGTGCCATCAGTGCTACACCATACAGGGGGCCCGGGGCCAACGTCCTGACTTTC	CAISATPYRGPGANVLTF
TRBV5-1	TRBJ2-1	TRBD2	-	TGCGCCAGCAGCTATCACAGCGGGGGCAGCTCCTACAATGAGCAGTTCTTC	CASSYHSGGSSYNEQFF
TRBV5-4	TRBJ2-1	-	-	TGTGCCAGCAGCGGCCAGGGCCACAATGAGCAGTTCTTC	CASSGQGHNEQFF
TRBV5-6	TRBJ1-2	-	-	TGTGCCAGCAGCTTGCAGGGGCCCTATGGCTACACCTTC	CASSLQGPYGYTF
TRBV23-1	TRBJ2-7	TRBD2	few	TGCGCCAGCAGTCAAGTGGGACTAGCGGGGGAACACTCCTACGAGCAGTACTTC	CASSQVGLAGEHSYEQYF
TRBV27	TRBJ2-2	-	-	-	CASSSSGELFF
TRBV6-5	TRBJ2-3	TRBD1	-	TGTGCCAGCAGTTCTCCCAGGGGGCGGTCAGATACGCAGTATTTT	CASSSPRGRSDTQYF
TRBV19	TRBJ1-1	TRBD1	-	TGTGCCAGTAGTATACGACAGGGAGACACTGAAGCTTTCTTT	CASSIRQGDTEAFF
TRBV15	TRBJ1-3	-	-	TGTGCCACCAGCAAGATGGCAGGTCAAAACACCATATATTTT	CATSKMAGQNTIYF
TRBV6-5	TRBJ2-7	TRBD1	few	TGTGCCAGCAGGACCTACAGGGGGAGGTACGAGCAGTACTTC	CASRTYRGRYEQYF
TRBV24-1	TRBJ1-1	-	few	TGTGCCACCAGTGATACAGGGTCCACTGAAGCTTTCTTT	CATSDTGSTEAFF
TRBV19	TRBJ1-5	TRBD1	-	TGTGCCAGTAGTAAGGACAGGGTTCAGCCCCAGCATTTT	CASSKDRVQPQHF
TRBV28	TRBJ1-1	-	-	TGTGCCAGCAGTTTGACACAGGTCCACACTGAAGCTTTCTTT	CASSLTQVHTEAFF
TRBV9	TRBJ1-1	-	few	TGTGCCAGCAGCGTAGTTAATGGCTACACTGAAGCTTTCTTT	CASSVVNGYTEAFF
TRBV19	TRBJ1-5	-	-	TGTGCCAGTATGGGCTCATTTAATCAGCCCCAGCATTTT	CASMGSFNQPQHF
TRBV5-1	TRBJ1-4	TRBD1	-	TGCGCCAGCAGCGAGATGGGGACAGGAAATGAAAAACTGTTTTTT	CASSEMGTGNEKLFF
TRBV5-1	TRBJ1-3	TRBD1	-	TGCGCCAGCAGGCCGGACAGGAGTGCCTCTGGAAACACCATATATTTT	CASRPDRSASGNTIYF
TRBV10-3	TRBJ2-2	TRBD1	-	TGTGCCATCAGTGAGGGGACAGGGGGTGAAGGGTACACCGGGGAGCTGTTTTTT	CAISEGTGGEGYTGELFF
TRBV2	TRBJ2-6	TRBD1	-	TGTGCCAGCAGCATACCGGGACAGGGGTGGGGATCTGGGGCCAACGTCCTGACTTTC	CASSIPGQGWGSGANVLTF
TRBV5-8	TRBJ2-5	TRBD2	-	TGTGCCAGCAGCTGGGGACTAGCGGATTCTCAAGAGACCCAGTACTTC	CASSWGLADSQETQYF
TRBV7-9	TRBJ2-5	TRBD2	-	TGTGCCAGCAGCTTAGACGGGAGCCCCACGGGGGGCCAGTACTTC	CASSLDGSPTGGQYF
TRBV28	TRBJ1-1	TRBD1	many	TGTGCCAGCTCCGGACAGGGTGGTACTGAAGCTTTCTTT	CASSGQGGTEAFF
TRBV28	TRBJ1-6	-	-	TGTGCCAGCAGTTCGGGGAATTCACCCCTCCACTTT	CASSSGNSPLHF
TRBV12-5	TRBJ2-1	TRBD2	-	TGTGCTAGTGGTTTGGTAGGACTAGCGGGAGGGCCGGGTTACAATGAGCAGTTCTTC	CASGLVGLAGGPGYNEQFF
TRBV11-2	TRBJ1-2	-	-	TGTGCCAGCAGCCCGGGACTTGACTATGGCTACACCTTC	CASSPGLDYGYTF
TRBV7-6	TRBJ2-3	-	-	TGTGCCAGCAGCTTAGCGCAGGCAGGATCTGACACAGATACGCAGTATTTT	CASSLAQAGSDTDTQYF
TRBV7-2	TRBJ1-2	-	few	TGTGCCAGCAGCTTAGCGAGCGTCCTAAACGGCTACACCTTC	CASSLASVLNGYTF
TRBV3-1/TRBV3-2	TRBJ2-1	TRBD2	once	TGTGCCAGCAGCCCCGGACTAGCGGCCTACAATGAGCAGTTCTTC	CASSPGLAAYNEQFF
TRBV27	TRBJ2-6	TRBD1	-	TGTGCCAGCAGTCCCCGGGACAGGGCCGTTTCTGGGGCCAACGTCCTGACTTTC	CASSPRDRAVSGANVLTF
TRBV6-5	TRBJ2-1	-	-	TGTGCCAGCAGTACCTTCAGAGGTACAAAGTTCTTC	CASSTFRGTKFF
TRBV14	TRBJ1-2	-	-	TGTGCCAGCAGCCGACTGCCGGGGACATCGTGGGGCTACACCTTC	CASSRLPGTSWGYTF
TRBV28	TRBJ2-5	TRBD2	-	TGTGCCAGCAGTCCGAGGACTAGCGGGAGGGCTAAGACCCAGTACTTC	CASSPRTSGRAKTQYF
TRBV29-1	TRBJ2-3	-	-	TGCAGCGCCGTGACTAGTGGTCAGCCAGATACGCAGTATTTT	CSAVTSGQPDTQYF
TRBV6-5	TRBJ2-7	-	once	TGTGCCAGCAATCCCCGGCTAGCTGCCTACGAGCAGTACTTC	CASNPRLAAYEQYF
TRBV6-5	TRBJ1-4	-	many	TGTGCCAGCAGGCAGGGTTTCCACAGTAATGAAAAACTGTTTTTT	CASRQGFHSNEKLFF
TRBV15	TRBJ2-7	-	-	TGTGCCACCAGCAGAGATGGGTCAGGAAAGCACTACGAGCAGTACTTC	CATSRDGSGKHYEQYF
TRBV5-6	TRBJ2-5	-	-	TGTGCCAGCAGCTTGGGGACAGACGTTCAAGAGACCCAGTACTTC	CASSLGTDVQETQYF
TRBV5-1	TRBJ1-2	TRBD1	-	TGCGCCAGCAGCTTTCTCCCGACAGGGTCGGACTACACCTTC	CASSFLPTGSDYTF
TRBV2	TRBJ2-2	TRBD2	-	TGTGCCAGCAGTGTTAGCGGGGGGCCCCACACCGGGGAGCTGTTTTTT	CASSVSGGPHTGELFF
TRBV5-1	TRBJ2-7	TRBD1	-	TGCGCCAGCACGGGACAGGGAGACTACGAGCAGTACTTC	CASTGQGDYEQYF
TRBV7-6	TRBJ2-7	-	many	TGTGCCAGCAGCTTAGACGGGAGACCCTACGAGCAGTACTTC	CASSLDGRPYEQYF
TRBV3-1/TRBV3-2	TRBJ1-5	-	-	TGTGCCAGCAGTTCAGCTCCGGGTCAGCCCCAGCATTTT	CASSSAPGQPQHF
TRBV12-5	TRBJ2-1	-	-	TGTGCTAGTGGTTTGTGGACAGAAGACCATGAGCAGTTCTTC	CASGLWTEDHEQFF
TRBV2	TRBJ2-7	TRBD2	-	TGTGCCAGCGCTAGCGGATTAAGCTACGAGCAGTACTTC	CASASGLSYEQYF
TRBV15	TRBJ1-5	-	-	TGTGCCACCAGCAGTCCCGGCCGGGGAGATCAGCCCCAGCATTTT	CATSSPGRGDQPQHF
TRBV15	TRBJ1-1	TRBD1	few	TGTGCCACCAGCAGACGACAGGGAGGCACTGAAGCTTTCTTT	CATSRRQGGTEAFF
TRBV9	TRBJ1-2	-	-	TGTGCCAGCAGCCCCGTAGCAGGGAACTATGGCTACACCTTC	CASSPVAGNYGYTF
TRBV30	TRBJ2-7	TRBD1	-	TGTGCCTGGACCCCTGGGGACAGGGAAGGGAGGCAGTACTTC	CAWTPGDREGRQYF
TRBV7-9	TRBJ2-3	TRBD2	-	TGTGCCAGCAGCCCAGGGACTAGCGGGAGTCGAAACACAGATACGCAGTATTTT	CASSPGTSGSRNTDTQYF